The 19 T cell receptor beta chains listed next were all sequenced from one sample in a study of T cell responses to AZD1222 COVID-19 vaccine. Profiling relied on immunoSEQ multiplex PCR, and the TCRdb table lists in-frame clones only, not all of them. The data show roughly 120,000 clones, 94% seen once. Here the sequenced sample was peripheral blood, taken on day 0 of AZD1222 vaccination. These receptor sequences come from an adult in good health.

CDR3 in amino acids: CAWSSTAGPTGEQYF. For the CDR3, the DNA is TGTGCCTGGAGTTCAACGGCGGGCCCTACGGGGGAGCAGTACTTC. This chain connects TRBV30 to TRBJ2-7; a possible D gene is TRBD2 (5 bases). CDR3 length equals 15 residues. Trimming took 2 bases from V and 7 from J, leaving 21 bases between them. In germline, CDR1 is GTSNPN, CDR2 SVGIG (reference sequence).

V is TRBV20-1 and J is TRBJ1-2; TRBD1 agrees at 8 bases. CDR1 is DFQATT, CDR2 SNEGSKA, per germline (reference sequence). After removal of 3 bases from V and 8 bases from J, the junction contained 11 bases not matched to a gene. CDR3 length equals 14 residues. In nucleotides, the CDR3 is TGCAGTGCTAGTTTGTCCGACAGGGGTTGGGGCTACACCTTC. The encoded protein is CSASLSDRGWGYTF.

The rearrangement links TRBV5-4 to TRBJ1-1; D is possibly TRBD1 (5 bases). This CDR3 has 12 amino acids. The germline CDR1 and CDR2 sequences are SGHNT and YYREEE (reference sequence). V was trimmed by 5 bases and J by 4 bases, leaving 9 bases between them. This CDR3 is CASRRGLTEAFF. As DNA, the CDR3 is TGTGCCAGCAGAAGGGGACTCACTGAAGCTTTCTTT.

The rearrangement joins TRBV6-5 to TRBJ2-5, with TRBD2 identical over 7 bases. The V gene end was trimmed by 0 bases and the J gene end by 5 bases; junction bases not matched to a gene: 9. CDR1 and CDR2 (germline): MNHEY, SVGAGI. The CDR3 is 16 residues long. CDR3 protein: CASSYSTGMGGETQYF. CDR3 DNA: TGTGCCAGCAGTTACTCGACGGGGATGGGAGGGGAGACCCAGTACTTC.

The gene calls are TRBV6-6 and TRBJ1-5, with 7 bases identical to TRBD1. CDR1 is MNHNY, CDR2 SVGAGI, per germline (reference sequence). V was pared by 6 bases and J by 6 bases, with 11 bases of the junction left unmatched. This CDR3 is built from 15 residues. CDR3 nucleotide sequence: TGTGCCAGCAGAGGGGACAGCCCGAGAGGTCAGCCCCAGCATTTT. As protein: CASRGDSPRGQPQHF.

A few counts support this clone. The gene calls are TRBV19 and TRBJ1-5; no clear D. Trimming took off 5 bases at V and 0 bases at J, with 8 bases between the two ends. Germline V CDR1 and CDR2: LNHDA, SQIVND (reference sequence). The CDR3 contains 14 residues. CDR3 DNA: TGTGCCAGTAGTTCTCCCTATAGCAATCAGCCCCAGCATTTT. This sequence encodes CASSSPYSNQPQHF. The variable domain in full, completed from reference TRBV19 and TRBJ1-5, reads DGGITQSPKYLFRKEGQNVTLSCEQNLNHDAMYWYRQDPGQGLRLIYYSQIVNDFQKGDIAEGYSVSREKKESFPLTVTSAQKNPTAFYLCASSSPYSNQPQHFGDGTRLSIL.

The chain links TRBV5-1 to TRBJ1-1, with 8 positions matching TRBD1. V lost 4 bases and J lost 5; bases outside the gene matches: 7. The germline V gene encodes CDR1 SGHRS and CDR2 YFSETQ. CDR3 length: 14 residues. The CDR3 is CASSQQGAETEAFF. CDR3 nucleotides: TGCGCCAGCAGCCAGCAGGGGGCGGAAACTGAAGCTTTCTTT.

Concerning this clone: In the same sample, other DNA sequences code for this CDR3. The V and J genes are TRBV12-3 or TRBV12-4 and TRBJ2-7, with 7 nucleotides matching TRBD1. V shed 6 bases and J 3 bases; nucleotides not matched to a gene: 5. This CDR3 region has 13 residues. This CDR3 reads CASSRNRGYEQYF. The DNA of the CDR3 is TGTGCCAGCAGCCGTAACAGGGGCTACGAGCAGTACTTC.

V gene TRBV7-8 combines with J gene TRBJ1-2; a weak D match, TRBD1 (6 bases). This CDR3 has 16 amino acids. Per the germline V gene, CDR1 is SGHVS and CDR2 is FQNEAQ. Trimming removed 2 bases at V and 6 bases at J, with 19 bases between. The CDR3 reads CASSLKYGGLPDGYTF. As DNA, the CDR3 is TGTGCCAGCAGCTTAAAGTATGGGGGGCTACCGGATGGCTACACCTTC.

The chain recombines TRBV11-2 with TRBJ2-1; 10 bases line up with TRBD2. Losses at the gene ends were 0 bases for V and 5 bases for J; bases not matched to a gene: 4. CDR3 length equals 16 residues. Germline assignment: CDR1 SGHAT and CDR2 FQNNGV. CDR3 sequence: CASSLEPSGSDNEQFF. Written as DNA, the CDR3 is TGTGCCAGCAGCTTAGAGCCTAGCGGGAGTGACAATGAGCAGTTCTTC. Based on the CDR3 plus reference TRBV11-2 and TRBJ2-1, the full variable domain is EAGVAQSPRYKIIEKRQSVAFWCNPISGHATLYWYQQILGQGPKLLIQFQNNGVVDDSQLPKDRFSAERLKGVDSTLKIQPAKLEDSAVYLCASSLEPSGSDNEQFFGPGTRLTVL.

The chain couples TRBV10-3 to TRBJ1-5, with TRBD1 matching 11 bases. This CDR3 is built from 15 residues. The germline gives CDR1 ENHRY, CDR2 SYGVKD. V was clipped by 4 bases and J by 7 bases; unmatched bases: 6. The CDR3: CAISGTGGAGQPQHF. DNA of the CDR3: TGTGCCATCAGTGGGACAGGGGGCGCGGGGCAGCCCCAGCATTTT.

The chain couples TRBV7-9 to TRBJ1-4, with TRBD1 as a possible D gene (6 bases). From germline, CDR1 is SEHNR and CDR2 FQNEAQ (reference sequence). The ends were cut back, 7 bases at V and 7 bases at J, with 13 bases in the middle. CDR3 length: 13 residues. The CDR3 sequence is CASTRGGGEKLFF. The DNA of the CDR3 is TGTGCCAGCACCCGGGGAGGGGGTGAAAAACTGTTTTTT. Supplemented by reference TRBV7-9 and TRBJ1-4, the full variable domain reads DTGVSQNPRHKITKRGQNVTFRCDPISEHNRLYWYRQTLGQGPEFLTYFQNEAQLEKSRLLSDRFSAERPKGSFSTLEIQRTEQGDSAMYLCASTRGGGEKLFFGSGTQLSVL.

The chain joins TRBV11-3 to TRBJ2-5; 8 bases map to TRBD1. Trimming took 5 bases from V and 5 from J; bases not matched to a gene: 7. The CDR3 runs to 14 residues. Germline V gene data show CDR1 as SGHNT and CDR2 as YENEEA. The CDR3 protein is CASSPQGAVETQYF. Written as DNA, the CDR3 is TGTGCCAGCAGCCCGCAGGGGGCTGTGGAGACCCAGTACTTC.

In the case of this clone: Other DNA sequences in the sample encode the same CDR3. This chain links TRBV3-1 (or the pseudogene TRBV3-2) with TRBJ2-7; D unclear. V lost 3 bases to trimming and J lost 3 bases, with 3 bases between them. The CDR3 sequence is 11 residues long. In germline, CDR1 is LGHDT, CDR2 YNNKEL (reference sequence). CDR3 amino acids: CASSQGYEQYF. CDR3 bases: TGTGCCAGCAGCCAGGGCTACGAGCAGTACTTC.

The chain employs TRBV4-1 and TRBJ1-5; a possible D gene is TRBD1 (5 bases). Trimming stripped 1 base from V and 2 bases from J, with 9 bases between. The CDR3 consists of 15 residues. Germline loops: CDR1 MGHRA, CDR2 YSYEKL. The CDR3 sequence is CASSQAGTGNQPQHF. The DNA for the CDR3 is TGCGCCAGCAGCCAAGCCGGGACGGGCAATCAGCCCCAGCATTTT.

The chain recombines TRBV30 with TRBJ2-3, with a tentative D call TRBD2 (7 bases). The ends were cut back, 5 bases at V and 5 bases at J, with 23 bases in the middle. Germline V lookup: CDR1 GTSNPN, CDR2 SVGIG (reference sequence). CDR3 size: 16 residues. The CDR3 DNA sequence: TGTGCCTGGCGCGGAGGGGGGGGGACTGCCCTAGATACGCAGTATTTT. Translation gives CAWRGGGGTALDTQYF.

With regard to this clone: One end of the junction is discordant with germline, which a read error may explain. The chain couples TRBV18 to TRBJ2-3, with a tentative D call TRBD2 (5 bases). Looked up from germline, CDR1 is KGHSH and CDR2 is LQKENI. The CDR3 runs to 15 residues. The CDR3 DNA reads as TGTGCCAGCCCACCAACGGAGGTGAGCACAGATACGCAGTATTTT. Protein sequence: CASPPTEVSTDTQYF.

The gene calls are TRBV27 and TRBJ2-4; no clear D gene. Trimming left V 5 bases short and J 0 bases short, with 11 bases between. CDR1 is MNHEY and CDR2 is SMNVEV in the germline V gene (reference sequence). This CDR3 region has 15 residues. CDR3 nucleotide sequence: TGTGCCAGCAGTGCCCATACTCTAGCCAAAAACATTCAGTACTTC. This codes for CASSAHTLAKNIQYF.

The CDR3 sequence is CASSHLKGQISNYGYTF. CDR3 nucleotide sequence: TGCGCCAGCAGCCATCTTAAGGGACAGATAAGTAACTATGGCTACACCTTC. The chain combines TRBV4-3 with TRBJ1-2; 7 bases fit TRBD1. The J segment lost 1 base and the V segment lost 3 bases, leaving 11 bases of the junction unmatched. Germline CDR1 and CDR2: LGHNA and YSLEER. CDR3 length: 17 residues.